This entry features one TCR beta chain sequence. Antigen unknown. Sequencing used immunoSEQ multiplex PCR; TCRdb keeps in-frame clones, though not all of them. The sample holds 150,000 to 200,000 clones, 80% to 90% seen once. This sample is drawn from a study of T cell responses to AZD1222 COVID-19 vaccine. Points from the study as a whole: The donors showed a predominance of white British ancestry and of females, with possible underestimation of clonal diversity. Repertoire sampling occurred only after the peak T cell response.

The source material was peripheral blood, sampled 28 days after the second dose of the MenACWY control vaccine. The origin of this receptor is an adult who received the MenACWY meningococcal vaccine as a control.

Written as DNA, the CDR3 is TGTGCCAGCAGCCCTGACAGGGACCAAAACTATGGCTACACCTTC. As protein: CASSPDRDQNYGYTF. V and J are TRBV28 and TRBJ1-2; 7 bases match TRBD1. This CDR3 has 15 amino acids. V shed 6 bases, J shed 2 bases, and the junction held 9 bases outside the gene matches. Germline CDR1 reads MDHEN; CDR2 reads SYDVKM.